The rows below give T cell receptor beta chains drawn from one sample of a study of blood T cells in healthy people across ages. Each CDR3 protein is one row after TCRdb ran MiXCR on the 5' RACE reads. The data contain hundreds of thousands of distinct CDR3 sequences, roughly a quarter of them singletons. The sample also formed part of further work on T cells of mothers and their children.

Sequencing used blood. The receptors here all came from a boy younger than 10 in good health. CDR3s include the opening cysteine and the closing phenylalanine or tryptophan. The D gene is left open where the match is weak. Clone size appears in some rows only: once, few, many, or a class for an expanded clone.

D,V,size,J,DNA,CDR3
.,TRBV6-2/TRBV6-3,few,TRBJ2-1,TGTGCCAGCAGCGAGACGGGACTCCTAAGCTCCTACAATGAGCAGTTCTTC,CASSETGLLSSYNEQFF
TRBD1,TRBV19,once,TRBJ1-1,TGTGCCAGTAGTAGGACAGGGAGGAACACTGAAGCTTTCTTT,CASSRTGRNTEAFF
TRBD2,TRBV7-7,.,TRBJ2-1,TGTGCCAGCAGCTTAGGCGGGAGGGCCAATGAGCAGTTCTTC,CASSLGGRANEQFF
.,TRBV5-6,.,TRBJ2-5,TGTGCCAGCAGCTTGGGTGATCAGCGGTTGAAGACCCAGTACTTC,CASSLGDQRLKTQYF
.,TRBV15,few,TRBJ2-1,TGTGCCACCAGCAGAGATACCATCGAGCAGTTCTTC,CATSRDTIEQFF
.,TRBV7-6,.,TRBJ2-2,TGTGCCAGCAGCTTAGATGGGGGTTTGACGAACACCGGGGAGCTGTTTTTT,CASSLDGGLTNTGELFF
.,TRBV25-1,.,TRBJ2-1,TGTGCCAGCACTATGAGCTCCTACAATGAGCAGTTCTTC,CASTMSSYNEQFF
.,TRBV3-1,.,TRBJ2-7,TGTGCCAGCAGCCAAGGGGCGGGGATGCACTACGAGCAGTACTTC,CASSQGAGMHYEQYF
.,TRBV3-1,.,TRBJ2-4,TGTGCCAGCAGCCAATATCAGGGGGGAAACATTCAGTACTTC,CASSQYQGGNIQYF
.,TRBV21-1,.,TRBJ1-2,TGTGCCAGCAGCAAAGAGATTAAAGGCAGTAGATATGGCTACACCTTC,CASSKEIKGSRYGYTF
.,TRBV7-9,few,TRBJ1-1,TGTGCCAGCAGCTCCCTGACAGGCACTGAAGCTTTCTTT,CASSSLTGTEAFF
TRBD1,TRBV18,.,TRBJ1-2,TGTGCCAGCTCACCGGGGGACAGGGGATCGGCTGGCTACACCTTC,CASSPGDRGSAGYTF
TRBD2,TRBV14,.,TRBJ2-5,TGTGCCAGCAGCCAAGACAGGCGGACGGGAGGTTGGGAGACCCAGTACTTC,CASSQDRRTGGWETQYF
TRBD2,TRBV6-2/TRBV6-3,.,TRBJ2-7,TGTGCCAGCAGTACCCCTGGACTAGCGTCCTCCTACGAGCAGTACTTC,CASSTPGLASSYEQYF
.,TRBV7-2,.,TRBJ1-1,TGTGCCAGCAGCCCAGGAGGTGTCGCTGAAGCTTTCTTT,CASSPGGVAEAFF
.,TRBV7-8,.,TRBJ2-1,TGTGCCAGCAGCTTACGCAGAGTCTCCTACAATGAGCAGTTCTTC,CASSLRRVSYNEQFF
.,TRBV7-9,.,TRBJ2-1,TGTGCCAGCAGTAATTCGTATAGGAGCTCCTACAATGAGCAGTTCTTC,CASSNSYRSSYNEQFF
TRBD2,TRBV3-1,.,TRBJ2-1,TGTGCCAGCAGCCAAGATTATACTAGCGGATACAATGAGCAGTTCTTC,CASSQDYTSGYNEQFF
TRBD1,TRBV5-5,.,TRBJ1-2,TGTGCCAGCAGCCCACCGGGGGACAGAGGACAGACTGCCACCTTC,CASSPPGDRGQTATF
.,TRBV12-3/TRBV12-4,many,TRBJ2-7,TGTGCCAGCAGTTTCGGGTACGAGCAGTACTTC,CASSFGYEQYF
.,TRBV6-5,.,TRBJ2-3,TGTGCCAGCAGCAGAGGGGGGCCGCGGGGAGATACGCAGTATTTT,CASSRGGPRGDTQYF
.,TRBV11-2,.,TRBJ1-1,TGTGCCAGCAGCTTTTATGGCACTGAAGCTTTCTTT,CASSFYGTEAFF
.,TRBV6-1,few,TRBJ2-1,TGTGCCAGCAGTGCACAGGGTCCCAGCTCCTACAATGAGCAGTTCTTC,CASSAQGPSSYNEQFF
.,TRBV10-3,many,TRBJ2-5,TGTGCCATCAGTGAGCAGGGGTCGGCGGGGGAGACCCAGTACTTC,CAISEQGSAGETQYF
TRBD1,TRBV29-1,once,TRBJ2-7,TGCAGTGGAACAGGGGATGGCGAGCAGTACTTC,CSGTGDGEQYF
TRBD1,TRBV12-3/TRBV12-4,.,TRBJ1-2,TGTGCCAGCAGTGATCCGACAGGGTATAATGGCTACACCTTC,CASSDPTGYNGYTF
.,TRBV12-3/TRBV12-4,.,TRBJ1-2,TGTGCCAGCGGATCGAAAGGGGACCTCTATGGCTACACCTTC,CASGSKGDLYGYTF
.,TRBV2,.,TRBJ2-3,TGTGCCAGCAGCCAGCTAGAACGAAGAGATACGCAGTATTTT,CASSQLERRDTQYF
.,TRBV5-1,.,TRBJ1-4,TGCGCCAGCAGCATGGGTACGGAGGAAAAACTGTTTTTT,CASSMGTEEKLFF
TRBD1,TRBV6-2/TRBV6-3,.,TRBJ2-7,TGTGCCAGCTTCCCAACGGGACAGGGGTTCTACGAGCAGTACTTC,CASFPTGQGFYEQYF
.,TRBV28,.,TRBJ2-7,TGTGCCAGCAGTTCCCTACCGGGAGCCCTTGGAAGCGAGCAGTACTTC,CASSSLPGALGSEQYF
.,TRBV4-3,.,TRBJ2-7,TGCGCCAGCAGCCAAGACGGAGGTCCGTACGAGCAGTACTTC,CASSQDGGPYEQYF
TRBD2,TRBV9,.,TRBJ2-5,TGTGCCAGCAGCGTAGGGGGGGGGAGGGAAGAGACCCAGTACTTC,CASSVGGGREETQYF
TRBD1,TRBV5-1,.,TRBJ2-5,TGCGCCAGCAGCCCAGGGGGTAGCTGGGGAGAGACCCAGTACTTC,CASSPGGSWGETQYF
.,TRBV4-1,.,TRBJ2-5,TGCGCCAGCAGCCAAGGTTCGGAAAGGGGAGAGACCCAGTACTTC,CASSQGSERGETQYF
TRBD1,TRBV10-3,few,TRBJ1-2,TGTGCCATCCCAAGGACAGGGAACTATGGCTACACCTTC,CAIPRTGNYGYTF
TRBD2,TRBV10-3,few,TRBJ2-5,TGTGCCACCGCGACTAGCGGGAACGAACAGACCCAGTACTTC,CATATSGNEQTQYF
TRBD2,TRBV12-3/TRBV12-4,.,TRBJ2-1,TGTGCCAGCAGTACCGGGACTAGTAATGAGCAGTTCTTC,CASSTGTSNEQFF
.,TRBV9,.,TRBJ1-2,TGTGCCAGCAGGCGGGTCAGCGACTATGGCTACACCTTC,CASRRVSDYGYTF
TRBD1,TRBV10-3,few,TRBJ2-7,TGTGCCATCAGTGAGTCCAGGACAGGGGGCTCCTACGAGCAGTACTTC,CAISESRTGGSYEQYF
.,TRBV12-3/TRBV12-4,.,TRBJ1-2,TGTGCCAGCAGTCCACTCCCCCGGGACGGACAACTTAACTATGGCTACACCTTC,CASSPLPRDGQLNYGYTF
.,TRBV3-1,many,TRBJ2-1,TGTGCCAGCAGTCCTACGGGATACAATGAGCAGTTCTTC,CASSPTGYNEQFF
.,TRBV7-2,.,TRBJ2-3,TGTGCCAGCCTACGACGGGGGACAAGCACAGATACGCAGTATTTT,CASLRRGTSTDTQYF
.,TRBV20-1,few,TRBJ1-3,TGCAGTGCTAGAGATGGTCAGAACTCTGGAAACACCATATATTTT,CSARDGQNSGNTIYF
.,TRBV6-2/TRBV6-3,.,TRBJ2-7,TGTGCCAGCAGTTATCTGAGCGGAACTTACGAGCAGTACTTC,CASSYLSGTYEQYF
.,TRBV7-2,.,TRBJ1-2,TGTGCCAGCAGTTTGGTTCTTTGGACAGAGAACTATGGCTACACCTTC,CASSLVLWTENYGYTF
.,TRBV20-1,few,TRBJ2-5,TGCAGTGCTCGCCTAAGTAGGCAGGTTGGGGAGACCCAGTACTTC,CSARLSRQVGETQYF
TRBD2,TRBV7-8,.,TRBJ2-2,TGTGCCAGCAGCATAGCGGGAGGGCCCTCCGGGGAGCTGTTTTTT,CASSIAGGPSGELFF
.,TRBV5-1,few,TRBJ1-4,TGCGCCAGCAGCTTGAGGGGGGCCGGTGATGAAAAACTGTTTTTT,CASSLRGAGDEKLFF
.,TRBV29-1,few,TRBJ2-3,TGCAGCGTTGAAGATCAGTTCCGCTGGGGAGATACGCAGTATTTT,CSVEDQFRWGDTQYF
.,TRBV25-1,.,TRBJ2-7,TGTGCCAGCAGTGCGCAGGGCCACGAGCAGTACTTC,CASSAQGHEQYF
TRBD2,TRBV27,few,TRBJ2-7,TGTGCCAGCAGCCCACGCGGACTAGCGCGGAACTACGAGCAGTACTTC,CASSPRGLARNYEQYF
.,TRBV2,few,TRBJ2-5,TGTGCCAGCAGTGAGGGGTACGGGCCCTGGGAGACCCAGTACTTC,CASSEGYGPWETQYF
.,TRBV20-1,.,TRBJ1-1,TGCAGTGCTAGAAAAGGAACGAACACTGAAGCTTTCTTT,CSARKGTNTEAFF
.,TRBV5-1,few,TRBJ1-4,TGCGCCAGCAGCTTGGACAGGACGAATGAAAAACTGTTTTTT,CASSLDRTNEKLFF
TRBD1,TRBV11-2,few,TRBJ1-4,TGTGCCAGCAGCCCGGGACAGTATGCAACTAATGAAAAACTGTTTTTT,CASSPGQYATNEKLFF
TRBD2,TRBV7-2,.,TRBJ2-3,TGTGCCAGCAGCCAGCTTCCGGGGGGGATAGATACGCAGTATTTT,CASSQLPGGIDTQYF
.,TRBV12-3/TRBV12-4,.,TRBJ2-5,TGTGCCAGCAGTCATATCCGGGACTTATCTCAAGAGACCCAGTACTTC,CASSHIRDLSQETQYF
TRBD1,TRBV30,few,TRBJ2-1,TGTGCCTGGAGTGTCGGGACAGGTATGGGGGATGAGCAGTTCTTC,CAWSVGTGMGDEQFF
TRBD1,TRBV24-1,.,TRBJ2-7,TGTGCCACCAGTGCGACAGGGGCCGAGCAGTACTTC,CATSATGAEQYF